This T cell receptor (beta chain) was captured in a study of regulatory T cells in long-lasting Graves disease. Study results and caveats: TRBV28, TRBJ1-2 and TRBJ2-5 were segments that persistent disease favored. Results may be inaccurate due to the small sample size.

A word on this clonotype: As yet, its antigen is unknown.

CDR3 length equals 18 residues. In germline, CDR1 is SEHNR, CDR2 FQNEAQ (reference sequence). Trimming pared 5 bases from V and 0 bases from J, leaving 17 bases between. Time point given: persistent/refractory GD, antithyroid drugs over 5 years with positive TRAb. Construction of the TCR library relied on RNA isolated from PBMCs. Diagnosing Graves' disease relied on the American Thyroid Association guidelines. TCR beta libraries were built with iRepertoire HTBI primers and Arm-PCR of CDR3 regions. TCRdb fed the multiplex PCR reads into MiXCR, producing one record per CDR3 protein. Of roughly 400,000 distinct CDR3 sequences in the sample, roughly 20% were seen once.

V gene TRBV7-9 combines with J gene TRBJ2-6, with a possible D match to TRBD1 (6 bases). The input for sequencing was peripheral blood mononuclear cells (PBMCs), taken when the disease was refractory, from a patient treated with antithyroid drugs. This sequence was found in a female donor with Graves disease. In DNA, the CDR3 is TGTGCCAGCAGCCCCCTGCAGGGGTCGGACTCTGGGGCCAACGTCCTGACTTTC. Translating it yields CASSPLQGSDSGANVLTF.